These 26 T cell receptor beta chains originate from one sample sequenced in a study of CD8 T cells in Susac syndrome. RNA was extracted with the RNeasy kit, and a quantity of about 0.45 to 1 ug was reverse transcribed using random hexamers. Using its own MiXCR run on the immunoSEQ multiplex PCR reads, TCRdb lists one record per CDR3 protein. The sample contains roughly 50,000 distinct CDR3 sequences, more than 85% of which appear only once. Source material: CD8+ T cells from PBMCs. All receptors come from a human donor in good health.

This chain links TRBV11-2 with TRBJ1-2; D is perhaps TRBD1 (5 bases). The CDR3 has 15 amino acids. The V and J ends lost 4 bases and 3 bases respectively, with 15 bases between them. Germline V gene lookup returns CDR1 SGHAT and CDR2 FQNNGV. The CDR3 is CASSSIGQGYYGYTF. The CDR3 DNA is TGTGCCAGCAGCTCAATCGGTCAGGGCTACTATGGCTACACCTTC.

Here the CDR3 reads CASSFKRGEAFF. In DNA, the CDR3 is TGTGCCAGCAGTTTTAAGAGGGGGGAAGCTTTCTTT. The chain uses TRBV6-1 and TRBJ1-1; D is possibly TRBD1 (6 bases). The germline gives CDR1 MNHNS, CDR2 SASEGT. The CDR3 loop spans 12 amino acids. V was cut by 5 bases and J by 8 bases, with 12 bases left in between.

This chain connects TRBV5-5 to TRBJ2-1, with 8 nucleotides matching TRBD2. Germline V CDR1 and CDR2: SGHKS, YYEKEE (reference sequence). Trimming at V came to 2 bases and at J to 2 bases, leaving 6 bases not matched to a gene. The CDR3 runs 16 residues. The CDR3 spells CASSFGTRWPYNEQFF. In DNA, the CDR3 is TGTGCCAGCAGCTTTGGGACTAGATGGCCCTACAATGAGCAGTTCTTC.

The CDR3 DNA reads TGTGCCAGTAGACCCTCGAACACTGAAGCTTTCTTT. It is translated as CASRPSNTEAFF. The V gene is TRBV19, the J gene TRBJ1-1, with unresolved D. With 6 bases removed from V and 1 base from J, the gap between germline ends came to 6 bases. CDR1 and CDR2 from the germline V gene are LNHDA and SQIVND (reference sequence). The CDR3 sequence is 12 residues long.

This chain joins TRBV6-2 or TRBV6-3 and TRBJ2-1, with D perhaps TRBD2 (6 bases). V dropped 2 bases and J dropped 5 bases, with 16 bases sitting between them. This CDR3 region has 16 residues. Germline CDR1 and CDR2: MNHEY and SVGEGT. CDR3: CASSYRGIGMHNEQFF. For the CDR3, the DNA is TGTGCCAGCAGTTACCGGGGGATTGGTATGCACAATGAGCAGTTCTTC.

The rearrangement links TRBV12-3 or TRBV12-4 to TRBJ2-7; D assignment may be TRBD1 or TRBD2 (5 bases each). Trimming removed 8 bases from V and 1 base from J, with 15 bases in between. CDR3 length: 14 residues. The CDR3 DNA sequence: TGTGCCAGCGGAACCGGGACGGCATCCTACGAGCAGTACTTC. This translates into CASGTGTASYEQYF.

This sequence joins TRBV7-9 and TRBJ2-1; the D is unclear. The germline V gene encodes CDR1 SEHNR and CDR2 FQNEAQ (reference sequence). The CDR3 length is 13 residues. V was shortened by 5 bases and J by 8 bases, with 13 bases between the two germline ends. CDR3 in amino acids: CASSPPDSHEQFF. DNA for the CDR3: TGTGCCAGCAGCCCTCCTGATTCCCATGAGCAGTTCTTC.

The chain employs TRBV7-9 and TRBJ2-1; no definite D call. The CDR3 has 13 residues. The V gene's germline CDR1 is SEHNR and CDR2 FQNEAQ (reference sequence). The ends were cut back, 6 bases at V and 7 bases at J, with 13 bases in the middle. The CDR3 sequence is CASSPPSTNEQFF. CDR3 sequence (DNA): TGTGCCAGCAGTCCCCCTTCGACGAATGAGCAGTTCTTC.

The chain carries TRBV7-9 and TRBJ1-2, with a tentative D call TRBD1 (5 bases). Trimming removed 0 bases from V and 4 bases from J, with 6 bases in between. This CDR3 spans 13 amino acids. Per germline, CDR1 SEHNR and CDR2 FQNEAQ (reference sequence). CDR3: CASSLAGLYGYTF. Here the CDR3 DNA reads TGTGCCAGCAGCTTAGCGGGACTCTATGGCTACACCTTC.

The V gene is TRBV20-1, the J gene TRBJ2-3, with 16 bases matching TRBD2. CDR3 length: 18 amino acids. CDR1 and CDR2 from the germline V gene are DFQATT and SNEGSKA (reference sequence). J was trimmed by 1 base and V by 3 bases; bases with no gene match: 7. The CDR3 protein is CSARFLGLAGGRTDTQYF. The CDR3 DNA is TGCAGTGCTAGGTTCCTGGGACTAGCGGGAGGGCGCACAGATACGCAGTATTTT.

This sequence joins TRBV27 and TRBJ1-1, with unresolved D. The CDR3 length is 14 residues. Germline V CDR1 and CDR2: MNHEY, SMNVEV (reference sequence). Between the trimmed V and J ends, which lost 6 bases and 3 bases, there was a span of 14 bases. CDR3 loop: CASRPGGKDTEAFF. CDR3 nucleotide sequence: TGTGCCAGCAGGCCCGGAGGGAAAGACACTGAAGCTTTCTTT.

This sequence joins TRBV5-4 and TRBJ1-1; 7 bases are shared with TRBD1. CDR1 and CDR2 (germline): SGHNT, YYREEE (reference sequence). This CDR3 is 12 amino acids long. V lost 5 bases and J lost 6; bases outside the gene matches: 4. The CDR3 spells CASSYRGAEAFF. The DNA for the CDR3 is TGTGCCAGCAGTTACAGGGGCGCTGAAGCTTTCTTT.

CDR3: CASSLAQDTEAFF. The DNA for the CDR3 is TGTGCCAGCAGCTTGGCCCAGGACACTGAAGCTTTCTTT. The chain is built from TRBV5-4 and TRBJ1-1; D gene uncertain. Germline CDR1 and CDR2: SGHNT and YYREEE (reference sequence). This CDR3 region has 13 residues. Trimming pared 0 bases from V and 3 bases from J, leaving 6 bases between.

The rearrangement links TRBV20-1 to TRBJ2-3; no firm D call. The CDR3 sequence is 13 residues long. V lost 1 base, J lost 0 bases, and 5 bases lay in between. Germline lookup yields CDR1 DFQATT and CDR2 SNEGSKA (reference sequence). CDR3 DNA: TGCAGTGCTAGAGTCGGGAGCACAGATACGCAGTATTTT. The encoded protein is CSARVGSTDTQYF.

The chain has TRBV25-1 and TRBJ1-1; unclear D gene. Germline V gene lookup returns CDR1 MGHDK and CDR2 SYGVNS. V gave up 3 bases and J gave up 1 base, with 3 bases separating them. CDR3 size: 12 residues. In DNA, the CDR3 is TGTGCCAGCAGTGATAGGAACACTGAAGCTTTCTTT. Its translation is CASSDRNTEAFF.

This chain connects TRBV3-1 to TRBJ2-4; 8 bases line up with TRBD1. There are 15 residues in the CDR3. From germline, CDR1 is LGHDT and CDR2 YNNKEL (reference sequence). Trimming took 6 bases from V and 1 from J; bases not matched to a gene: 5. As DNA, the CDR3 is TGTGCCAGCAGATCGGACAGGGCGGCCAAAAACATTCAGTACTTC. It translates to CASRSDRAAKNIQYF.

V gene TRBV4-1 combines with J gene TRBJ2-7; D might be TRBD1 (6 bases). Germline loops: CDR1 MGHRA, CDR2 YSYEKL. The CDR3 runs to 13 residues. Trimming stripped 3 bases from V and 7 bases from J, with 13 bases between. CDR3 in amino acids: CASSQDRLGEQYF. The CDR3 DNA reads as TGCGCCAGCAGCCAGGACAGACTGGGGGAGCAGTACTTC.

J is TRBJ1-3 and V is TRBV6-1; no reliable D call. Germline V gives CDR1 MNHNS, CDR2 SASEGT. Trimming removed 3 bases from V and 4 bases from J, with 10 bases in between. The length of the CDR3 is 14 residues. The CDR3 loop reads CASSEWGGGNTIYF. In DNA, the CDR3 is TGTGCCAGCAGTGAGTGGGGTGGAGGAAACACCATATATTTT.

The rearrangement links TRBV3-1 to TRBJ2-7; D may be TRBD2 (5 bases). Germline CDR1 LGHDT, CDR2 YNNKEL (reference sequence). The length of the CDR3 is 12 residues. The germline V and J ends were trimmed by 2 bases and 6 bases, with 8 bases remaining between them. CDR3 amino acids: CASSQFSGEQYF. The CDR3 bases are TGTGCCAGCAGCCAATTCAGCGGCGAGCAGTACTTC.

The V gene is TRBV29-1, the J gene TRBJ2-1; D is perhaps TRBD2 (5 bases). Trimming took off 8 bases at V and 4 bases at J, with 15 bases between the two ends. Per germline, CDR1 SQVTM and CDR2 ANQGSEA. This CDR3 contains 13 residues. The CDR3: CSLRGGPYNEQFF. The CDR3 DNA is TGCAGCCTCCGTGGCGGGCCTTACAATGAGCAGTTCTTC.

The chain carries TRBV19 and TRBJ2-1, with no clear D. The CDR3 has 11 amino acids. Trimming removed 1 base at V and 10 bases at J, with 5 bases between. CDR1 and CDR2 from the germline V gene are LNHDA and SQIVND (reference sequence). The DNA for the CDR3 is TGTGCCAGTAGTATAGGGGCCGAGCAGTTCTTC. Residues: CASSIGAEQFF.

V is TRBV6-5 and J is TRBJ2-7, with TRBD2 matching over 7 bases. Germline V gives CDR1 MNHEY, CDR2 SVGAGI. This CDR3 is built from 15 residues. Trimming cost V 4 bases and J 0 bases; bases outside gene matches: 6. CDR3: CASSFGEGFSYEQYF. The CDR3 DNA reads TGTGCCAGCAGTTTCGGGGAGGGCTTCTCCTACGAGCAGTACTTC.

The CDR3 reads CASSLFWDDTEAFF. CDR3 bases: TGTGCCAGCAGCTTATTCTGGGACGACACTGAAGCTTTCTTT. This chain links TRBV7-9 with TRBJ1-1; weak D call: TRBD1 (5 bases). The V end was cut by 2 bases, the J end by 3 bases, with 10 bases between. This CDR3 is built from 14 residues. Germline V gene sequence: CDR1 SEHNR, CDR2 FQNEAQ (reference sequence). Full variable domain (outside the CDR3, taken from reference TRBV7-9 and TRBJ1-1): DTGVSQNPRHKITKRGQNVTFRCDPISEHNRLYWYRQTLGQGPEFLTYFQNEAQLEKSRLLSDRFSAERPKGSFSTLEIQRTEQGDSAMYLCASSLFWDDTEAFFGQGTRLTVV.

The chain joins TRBV3-1 to TRBJ1-2, with TRBD1 identical over 7 bases. J was trimmed by 2 bases and V by 3 bases; bases with no gene match: 9. The CDR3 runs 16 residues. Germline CDR1 and CDR2: LGHDT and YNNKEL (reference sequence). The CDR3 coding sequence is TGTGCCAGCAGCCAGGACTTCAGGGGGTTCAACTATGGCTACACCTTC. Protein product: CASSQDFRGFNYGYTF.

This sequence joins TRBV7-9 and TRBJ2-7; 7 bases are a match to TRBD1. The CDR3 is 14 residues long. Germline trimming cut 4 bases from V and 3 bases from J; bases unmatched to any gene: 6. Germline assignment: CDR1 SEHNR and CDR2 FQNEAQ (reference sequence). CDR3 protein: CASSWPGQLYEQYF. As DNA, the CDR3 is TGTGCCAGCAGCTGGCCGGGACAGCTCTACGAGCAGTACTTC.

The V and J genes are TRBV4-3 and TRBJ1-1; D unclear. The CDR3 contains 14 residues. Germline V gene lookup returns CDR1 LGHNA and CDR2 YSLEER. Trimming removed 0 bases at V and 4 bases at J, with 9 bases between. CDR3 region: CASSQDSAGTEAFF. DNA of the CDR3: TGCGCCAGCAGCCAAGACTCAGCGGGCACTGAAGCTTTCTTT.